This T cell receptor (beta chain) was obtained from a study of blood T cell repertoires in COVID-19. As for the study in general: Italy, Spain and the United States were the sources of the convalescent and acute COVID-19 samples. T cells, B-cell-depleted T cells, or PBMCs supplied cDNA or gDNA.

This CDR3 is built from 15 residues. V shed 1 base and J shed 8 bases, with 14 bases lying between them. Germline V gives CDR1 MGHRA, CDR2 YSYEKL. Assay: immunoSEQ multiplex PCR; the TCRdb copy retains only in-frame clones and omits some. Here the sample spans about 81,000 clones, more than 75% being singletons. The rearrangement links TRBV4-1 to TRBJ1-4, with D possibly matching TRBD1 (6 bases). The sequenced material came from peripheral blood. This TCR came from a woman in her seventies with acute or convalescent COVID-19. CDR3 amino acids: CASSQAIQGREKLFF. DNA of the CDR3: TGCGCCAGCAGCCAAGCCATACAGGGTAGGGAAAAACTGTTTTTT.